This T cell receptor (beta chain) was retrieved from a study of cytomegalovirus exposure and HLA in healthy donors. The CDR3 runs to 15 residues. The ends were cut back, 6 bases at V and 4 bases at J, with 16 bases in the middle. Germline V CDR1 and CDR2: MNHEY, SVGAGI. The PCR contained 60 Vbeta and 13 Jbeta primers. As handled by the study authors: Unique TCR beta chains totaled roughly 81 million in a later count, with approximately 11 million of them shared. The table came from immunoSEQ multiplex PCR; TCRdb's copy has only in-frame clones and leaves some out. The DNA was the basis for D and trimming; V, J and clone size are from that table. The table records around 130,000 clones, around three quarters of them present only once. Regarding this clone: Its antigen is not identified.

General observations from the study: Accurate HLA-A and HLA-B prediction from TCR beta sequences was reported for most subjects. The study had only CMV serostatus as immune exposure information.

The rearrangement uses TRBV6-5 and TRBJ2-1; perhaps TRBD1 as D (6 bases). The sample taken for sequencing was PBMCs. This receptor was identified in a man between 18 and 35 years old in good health and CMV-seronegative. CDR3 protein: CASSQQGPLYNEQFF. The CDR3 nucleotides read TGTGCCAGCAGCCAACAGGGCCCCCTTTACAATGAGCAGTTCTTC.